The sequence of this T cell receptor beta chain was determined in a study of blood T cell repertoires in COVID-19. The method was immunoSEQ multiplex PCR; TCRdb's version includes in-frame clones alone and lacks a portion of them. The sample includes 85,000 to 110,000 clones, about 90% of them seen just once. This CDR3 is built from 17 residues. The V segment lost 6 bases and the J segment 0 bases; nucleotides outside the gene matches: 10. The germline CDR1 and CDR2 sequences are MDHEN and SYDVKM. Sequences were obtained from peripheral blood. The sequence was obtained from a human donor in a cohort sampled during active COVID-19. The V gene is TRBV28, the J gene TRBJ1-3; TRBD1 matches 8 bases. CDR3 region: CASSPGQEYFSGNTIYF. The CDR3, as DNA: TGTGCCAGCAGCCCGGGACAGGAGTATTTCTCTGGAAACACCATATATTTT.